The subject of this entry is one T cell receptor beta chain. Its target is unknown. The data originate from a study of cytomegalovirus exposure and HLA in healthy donors. Study details: Findings of an earlier analysis included more than 90 million unique TCR beta sequences from 180 million or so T cells.

General study findings and limits: There were some public TCRs occurring in many donors, but most TCR sequences were rare. Sequencing had likely introduced a cluster of highly shared sequence variants as an artifact.

V lost 7 bases and J lost 9; bases outside the gene matches: 13. The CDR3 consists of 16 residues. Germline assignment: CDR1 SGHAT and CDR2 FQNNGV. It was with 60 Vbeta and 13 Jbeta primers that the PCR ran. The table came from immunoSEQ multiplex PCR; TCRdb's copy has only in-frame clones and leaves some out. The table records about 200,000 clones, roughly 90% of them present only once. Sequencing input: PBMCs. The receptor was isolated from a boy aged 2 to 10 in good health and CMV-seronegative. The chain combines TRBV11-2 with TRBJ2-2; 11 positions match TRBD2. CDR3 residues: CASTRQLAGEFRELFF. The CDR3 DNA reads as TGTGCCAGCACCCGCCAACTAGCGGGAGAGTTCCGGGAGCTGTTTTTT.